This T cell receptor beta chain originates from a study of T cells in Graves' hyperthyroidism and ophthalmopathy. With 8 bases removed from V and 0 bases from J, the gap between germline ends came to 12 bases. The V gene's germline CDR1 is KGHDR and CDR2 SFDVKD. CDR3 length: 14 amino acids. This clonotype was detected only once. As yet, its antigen is unknown. It was RNA transcripts that yielded the amplified TCR beta CDR3 regions. HTBI primers were employed in a first-round RT-PCR of the TCR CDR3. TCRdb re-analysed the multiplex PCR reads in MiXCR, keeping a single row per CDR3 protein. The sample includes 480,000 or so distinct CDR3 sequences, 40% to 55% seen only once; the top ten take about 43%. Orbital computed tomography and thyroid ultrasound, together with serum TRAb and thyroxine and clinical symptoms, were used for diagnoses. Study results and caveats: Classification by a 13 V-J model distinguished ophthalmopathy from stable hyperthyroidism.

This clonotype was obtained from an adult woman with Graves' disease, either hyperthyroidism or ophthalmopathy (not recorded which). The J gene is TRBJ1-1, the V gene TRBV24-1; no definite D call. The material sequenced was peripheral blood or thyroid tissue (not recorded which). CDR3 loop: CATKGRGMNTEAFF. For the CDR3, the DNA is TGTGCCACCAAGGGTAGAGGGATGAACACTGAAGCTTTCTTT.